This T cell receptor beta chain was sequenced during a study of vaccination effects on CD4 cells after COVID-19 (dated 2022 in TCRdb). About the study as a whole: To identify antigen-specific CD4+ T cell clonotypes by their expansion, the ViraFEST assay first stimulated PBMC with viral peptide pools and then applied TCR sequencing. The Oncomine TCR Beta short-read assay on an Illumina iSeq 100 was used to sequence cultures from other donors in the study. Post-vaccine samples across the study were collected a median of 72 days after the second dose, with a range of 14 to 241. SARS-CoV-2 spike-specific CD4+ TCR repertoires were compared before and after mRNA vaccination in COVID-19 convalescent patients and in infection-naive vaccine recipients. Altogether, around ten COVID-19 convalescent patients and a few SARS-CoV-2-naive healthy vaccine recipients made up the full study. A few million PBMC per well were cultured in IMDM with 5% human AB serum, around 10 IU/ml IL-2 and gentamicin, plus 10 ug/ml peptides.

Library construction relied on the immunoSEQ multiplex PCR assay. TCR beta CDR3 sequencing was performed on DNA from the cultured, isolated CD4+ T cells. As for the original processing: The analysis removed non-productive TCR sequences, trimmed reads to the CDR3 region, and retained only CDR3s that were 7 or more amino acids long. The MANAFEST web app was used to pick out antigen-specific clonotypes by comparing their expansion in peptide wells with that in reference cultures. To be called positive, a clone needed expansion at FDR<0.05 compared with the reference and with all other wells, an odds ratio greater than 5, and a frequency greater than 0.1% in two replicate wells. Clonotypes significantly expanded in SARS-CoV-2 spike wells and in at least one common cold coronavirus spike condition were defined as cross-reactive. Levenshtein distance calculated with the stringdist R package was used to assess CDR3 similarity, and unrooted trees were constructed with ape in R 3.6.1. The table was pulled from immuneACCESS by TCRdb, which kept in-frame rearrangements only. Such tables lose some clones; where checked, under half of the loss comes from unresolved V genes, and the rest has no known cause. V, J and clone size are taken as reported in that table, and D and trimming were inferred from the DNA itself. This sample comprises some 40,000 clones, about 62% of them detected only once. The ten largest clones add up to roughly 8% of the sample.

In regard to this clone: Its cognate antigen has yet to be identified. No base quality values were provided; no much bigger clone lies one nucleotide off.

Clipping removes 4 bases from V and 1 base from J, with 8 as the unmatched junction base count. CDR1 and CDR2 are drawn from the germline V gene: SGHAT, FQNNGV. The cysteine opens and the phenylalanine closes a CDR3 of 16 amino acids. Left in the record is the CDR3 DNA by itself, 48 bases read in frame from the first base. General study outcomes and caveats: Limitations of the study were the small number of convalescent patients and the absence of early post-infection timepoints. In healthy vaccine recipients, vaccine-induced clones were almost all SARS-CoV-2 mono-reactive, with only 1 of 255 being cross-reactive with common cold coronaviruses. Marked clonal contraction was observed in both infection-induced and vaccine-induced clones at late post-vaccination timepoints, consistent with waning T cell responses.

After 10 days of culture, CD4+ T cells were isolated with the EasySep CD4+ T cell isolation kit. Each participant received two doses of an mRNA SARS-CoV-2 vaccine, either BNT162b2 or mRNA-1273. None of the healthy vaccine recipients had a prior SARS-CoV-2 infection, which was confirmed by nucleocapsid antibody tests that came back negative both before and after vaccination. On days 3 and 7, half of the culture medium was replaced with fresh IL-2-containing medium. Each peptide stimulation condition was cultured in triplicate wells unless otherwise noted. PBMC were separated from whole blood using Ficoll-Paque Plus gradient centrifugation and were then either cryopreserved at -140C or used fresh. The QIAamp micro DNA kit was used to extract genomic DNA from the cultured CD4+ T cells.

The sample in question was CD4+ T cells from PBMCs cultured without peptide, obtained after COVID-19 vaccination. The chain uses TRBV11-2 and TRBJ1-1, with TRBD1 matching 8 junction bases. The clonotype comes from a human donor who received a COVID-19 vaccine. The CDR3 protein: CASSSHRDRRNTEAFF. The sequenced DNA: TGTGCCAGCAGCTCCCACCGGGACAGGAGGAACACTGAAGCTTTCTTT. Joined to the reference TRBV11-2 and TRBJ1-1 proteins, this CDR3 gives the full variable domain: EAGVAQSPRYKIIEKRQSVAFWCNPISGHATLYWYQQILGQGPKLLIQFQNNGVVDDSQLPKDRFSAERLKGVDSTLKIQPAKLEDSAVYLCASSSHRDRRNTEAFFGQGTRLTVV.